Below are 15 T cell receptor beta chains sequenced from a single sample in a study of PD-L1 blockade in urothelial cancer. Measured with immunoSEQ multiplex PCR; TCRdb has only the in-frame clones, and not every one. The table lists 75,000 to 95,000 clones, over 90% of them singletons. The source was PBMCs, collected around atezolizumab (anti-PD-L1) treatment. The source is a man aged 55 to 70 with urothelial cancer.

The chain joins TRBV11-2 to TRBJ1-1; D is perhaps TRBD1 (5 bases). Trimming cost V 5 bases and J 1 base, with 14 bases left between them. Germline values: CDR1 SGHAT, CDR2 FQNNGV. The CDR3 totals 15 residues. The CDR3 DNA reads as TGTGCCAGCAGCCCCGGGGGGGTTTCGAACACTGAAGCTTTCTTT. This encodes CASSPGGVSNTEAFF.

The rearrangement joins TRBV4-1 to TRBJ2-7, with D possibly matching TRBD1 (6 bases). Trimming removed 0 bases at V and 1 base at J, with 7 bases between. Germline V gene sequence: CDR1 MGHRA, CDR2 YSYEKL. The CDR3 covers 14 residues. The CDR3 sequence: CASSQDRGSYEQYF. CDR3 nucleotides: TGCGCCAGCAGCCAAGACAGGGGATCCTACGAGCAGTACTTC.

The CDR3 DNA is TGTGCCAGCACTCTTGGGGGGATAGTAGGGGCAGAGACCCAGTACTTC. Its protein is CASTLGGIVGAETQYF. The V and J genes are TRBV2 and TRBJ2-5; D is possibly TRBD2 (6 bases). Germline V gene lookup returns CDR1 SNHLY and CDR2 FYNNEI. Between the trimmed V and J ends, which lost 7 bases and 4 bases, there was a span of 22 bases. This CDR3 contains 16 residues.

J is TRBJ2-4 and V is TRBV2; TRBD2 matches at 7 bases. Germline CDR1 SNHLY, CDR2 FYNNEI. Losses at the gene ends were 0 bases for V and 9 bases for J; bases not matched to a gene: 2. CDR3 size: 13 residues. The CDR3 is CASSEAAGLIQYF. As DNA, the CDR3 is TGTGCCAGCAGTGAAGCAGCGGGGCTCATTCAGTACTTC.

This sequence joins TRBV5-5 and TRBJ1-2; TRBD1 aligns across 8 bases. The CDR3 runs to 14 residues. Losses at the gene ends were 4 bases for V and 2 bases for J; bases not matched to a gene: 4. Germline CDR1 is SGHKS and CDR2 is YYEKEE (reference sequence). The CDR3 reads CASSTGQGNYGYTF. CDR3 in DNA: TGTGCCAGCAGCACCGGACAGGGAAACTATGGCTACACCTTC.

This clone was recorded only once. The chain couples TRBV7-2 to TRBJ2-1; weak D call: TRBD1 (5 bases). The V and J ends lost 1 base and 1 base respectively, with 8 bases between them. This CDR3 has 15 residues. The germline CDR1 and CDR2 sequences are SGHTA and FQGNSA. The CDR3 DNA sequence: TGTGCCAGCAGCTTAGACCAGGGTTCCTACAATGAGCAGTTCTTC. This gives the protein CASSLDQGSYNEQFF.

The V gene is TRBV30, the J gene TRBJ1-3, with 8 bases fitting TRBD1. Losses at the gene ends were 2 bases for V and 2 bases for J; bases not matched to a gene: 5. From germline, CDR1 is GTSNPN and CDR2 SVGIG (reference sequence). The CDR3 covers 15 residues. The CDR3 DNA sequence: TGTGCCTGGAGTCGGACAGGGACCGCTGGAAACACCATATATTTT. Protein sequence: CAWSRTGTAGNTIYF.

The chain recombines TRBV30 with TRBJ2-7; D perhaps matches TRBD1 (6 bases). Germline V gene data show CDR1 as GTSNPN and CDR2 as SVGIG (reference sequence). Between the trimmed V and J ends, which lost 4 bases and 2 bases, there was a span of 18 bases. The CDR3 sequence is 15 residues long. Written as DNA, the CDR3 is TGTGCCTGGACCAAGACTAACAGGGTGCCCTACGAGCAGTACTTC. This encodes CAWTKTNRVPYEQYF.

This clone was recorded only once. The chain's CDR3 is CASRTVTDTQYF. As DNA, the CDR3 is TGTGCCAGCAGAACAGTCACAGATACGCAGTATTTT. This chain links TRBV7-2 with TRBJ2-3; D remains unclear. The germline CDR1 and CDR2 sequences are SGHTA and FQGNSA. This CDR3 is built from 12 residues. The V end was cut by 6 bases, the J end by 2 bases, with 6 bases between.

The chain carries TRBV4-1 and TRBJ1-3; D is unresolved. V was pared by 0 bases and J by 0 bases, with 12 bases between. Germline assignment: CDR1 MGHRA and CDR2 YSYEKL. This CDR3 comprises 17 residues. CDR3 in DNA: TGCGCCAGCAGCCAAGAACCCCCCGCACACTCTGGAAACACCATATATTTT. This sequence encodes CASSQEPPAHSGNTIYF.

The V call is TRBV4-3, the J call TRBJ2-7, with D possibly matching TRBD1 (6 bases). The CDR3 loop spans 15 amino acids. Germline V gene sequence: CDR1 LGHNA, CDR2 YSLEER. V was clipped by 0 bases and J by 5 bases, with 14 bases between them. The CDR3 loop is CASSQDLQGSDEQYF. CDR3 DNA sequence: TGCGCCAGCAGCCAAGATTTGCAGGGGAGTGACGAGCAGTACTTC.

This clone has a single count. V usage is TRBV4-1 and J usage is TRBJ1-5; 9 bases agree with TRBD1. The V and J ends lost 4 bases and 3 bases, in that order; junction bases with no gene match: 7. The CDR3 has 16 amino acids. Germline loops: CDR1 MGHRA, CDR2 YSYEKL. DNA for the CDR3: TGCGCCAGCAGCCCCCGACAGGGGGGGGACAATCAGCCCCAGCATTTT. Protein product: CASSPRQGGDNQPQHF.

The rearrangement joins TRBV10-2 to TRBJ2-5; 7 bases agree with TRBD1. The germline V gene encodes CDR1 WSHSY and CDR2 SAAADI. The CDR3 is 16 residues long. V lost 6 bases and J lost 0; bases outside the gene matches: 10. The CDR3: CASSLPQGIYQETQYF. CDR3 sequence (DNA): TGCGCCAGCAGCCTCCCACAGGGGATTTACCAAGAGACCCAGTACTTC.

This sequence joins TRBV2 and TRBJ1-1, with a tentative D call TRBD1 (6 bases). CDR1 SNHLY and CDR2 FYNNEI come from the germline V gene. CDR3 length: 13 residues. V lost 8 bases to trimming and J lost 1 base, with 11 bases between them. The CDR3 spells CASGGQTNTEAFF. CDR3 in DNA: TGTGCCAGCGGAGGACAGACGAACACTGAAGCTTTCTTT. Based on the CDR3 plus reference TRBV2 and TRBJ1-1, the full variable domain is EPEVTQTPSHQVTQMGQEVILRCVPISNHLYFYWYRQILGQKVEFLVSFYNNEISEKSEIFDDQFSVERPDGSNFTLKIRSTKLEDSAMYFCASGGQTNTEAFFGQGTRLTVV.

Only a few counts were recorded for this clone. The rearrangement joins TRBV2 to TRBJ1-2; D remains unclear. The germline V gene has CDR1 SNHLY and CDR2 FYNNEI. CDR3 length: 13 amino acids. V was pared by 3 bases and J by 3 bases, with 8 bases between. In nucleotides, the CDR3 is TGTGCCAGCAGTGAGGCAGACTACTATGGCTACACCTTC. It codes for CASSEADYYGYTF.